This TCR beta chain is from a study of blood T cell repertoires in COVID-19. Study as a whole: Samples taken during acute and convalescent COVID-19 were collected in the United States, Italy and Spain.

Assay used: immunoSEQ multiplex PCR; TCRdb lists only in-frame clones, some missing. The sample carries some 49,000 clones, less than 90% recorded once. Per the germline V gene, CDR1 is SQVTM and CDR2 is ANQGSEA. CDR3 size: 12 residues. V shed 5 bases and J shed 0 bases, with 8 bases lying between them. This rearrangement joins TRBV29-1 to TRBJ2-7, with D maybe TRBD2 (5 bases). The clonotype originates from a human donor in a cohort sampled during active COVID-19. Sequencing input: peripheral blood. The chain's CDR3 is CSVLEDSYEQYF. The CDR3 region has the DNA TGCAGCGTTTTGGAGGACTCCTACGAGCAGTACTTC.